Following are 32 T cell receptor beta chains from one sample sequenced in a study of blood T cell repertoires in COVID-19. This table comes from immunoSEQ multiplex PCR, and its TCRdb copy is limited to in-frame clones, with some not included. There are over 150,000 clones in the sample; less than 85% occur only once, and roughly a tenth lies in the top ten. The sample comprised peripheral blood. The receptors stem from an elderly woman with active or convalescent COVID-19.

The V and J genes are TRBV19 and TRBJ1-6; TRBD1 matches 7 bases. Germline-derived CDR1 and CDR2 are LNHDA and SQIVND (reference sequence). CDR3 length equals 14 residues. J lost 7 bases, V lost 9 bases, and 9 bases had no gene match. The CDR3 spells CASETGVENSPLHF. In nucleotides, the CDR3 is TGTGCCAGCGAAACAGGGGTTGAGAATTCACCCCTCCACTTT.

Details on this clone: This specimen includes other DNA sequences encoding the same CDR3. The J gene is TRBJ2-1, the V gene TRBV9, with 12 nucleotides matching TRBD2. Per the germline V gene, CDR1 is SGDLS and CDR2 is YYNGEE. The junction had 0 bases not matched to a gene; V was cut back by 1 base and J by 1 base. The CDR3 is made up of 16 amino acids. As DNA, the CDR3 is TGTGCCAGCAGCGTACTAGCGGGAGGGTCCTACAATGAGCAGTTCTTC. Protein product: CASSVLAGGSYNEQFF.

The CDR3 sequence: CASSYPTGAGDTQYF. CDR3 bases: TGTGCCAGCAGTTATCCGACAGGGGCCGGGGATACGCAGTATTTT. The chain couples TRBV28 to TRBJ2-3; TRBD1 agrees at 8 bases. The germline V gene has CDR1 MDHEN and CDR2 SYDVKM. V was pared by 4 bases and J by 6 bases, with 9 bases of the junction left unmatched. This CDR3 region has 15 residues. Based on the CDR3 plus reference TRBV28 and TRBJ2-3, the full variable domain is DVKVTQSSRYLVKRTGEKVFLECVQDMDHENMFWYRQDPGLGLRLIYFSYDVKMKEKGDIPEGYSVSREKKERFSLILESASTNQTSMYLCASSYPTGAGDTQYFGPGTRLTVL.

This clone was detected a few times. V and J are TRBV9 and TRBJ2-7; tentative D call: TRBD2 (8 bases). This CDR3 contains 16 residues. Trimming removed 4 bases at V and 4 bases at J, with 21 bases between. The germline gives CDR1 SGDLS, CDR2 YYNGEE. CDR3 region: CASSPGRGRAGYEQYF. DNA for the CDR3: TGTGCCAGCAGCCCCGGGAGGGGGCGGGCGGGTTACGAGCAGTACTTC.

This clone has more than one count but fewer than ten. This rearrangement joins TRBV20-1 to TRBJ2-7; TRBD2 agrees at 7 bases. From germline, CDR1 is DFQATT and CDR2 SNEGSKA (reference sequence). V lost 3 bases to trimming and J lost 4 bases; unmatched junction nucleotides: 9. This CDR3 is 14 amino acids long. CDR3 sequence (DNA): TGCAGTGCTAGTTCTGGCGGGAGTGTATACGAGCAGTACTTC. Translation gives CSASSGGSVYEQYF.

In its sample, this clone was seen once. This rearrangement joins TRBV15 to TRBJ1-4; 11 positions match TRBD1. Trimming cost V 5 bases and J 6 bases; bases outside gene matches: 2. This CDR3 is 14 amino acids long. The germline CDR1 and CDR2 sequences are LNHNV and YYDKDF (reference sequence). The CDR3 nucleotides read TGTGCCACCAGCCGGGACAGGGGGGATGAAAAACTGTTTTTT. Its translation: CATSRDRGDEKLFF.

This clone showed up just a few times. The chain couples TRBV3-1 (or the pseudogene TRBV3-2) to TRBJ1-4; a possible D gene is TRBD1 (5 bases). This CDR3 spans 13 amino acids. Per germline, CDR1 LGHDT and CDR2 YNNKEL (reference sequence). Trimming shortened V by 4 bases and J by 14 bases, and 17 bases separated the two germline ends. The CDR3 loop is CASSPGVGPFLFF. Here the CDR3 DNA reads TGTGCCAGCAGCCCCGGAGTGGGGCCGTTCCTGTTTTTT.

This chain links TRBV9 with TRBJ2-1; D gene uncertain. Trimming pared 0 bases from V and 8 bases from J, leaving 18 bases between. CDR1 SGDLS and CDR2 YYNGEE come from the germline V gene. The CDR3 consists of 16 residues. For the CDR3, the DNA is TGTGCCAGCAGCGTAGACCCGGCGGTGAGGCCGTATGAGCAGTTCTTC. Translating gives CASSVDPAVRPYEQFF.

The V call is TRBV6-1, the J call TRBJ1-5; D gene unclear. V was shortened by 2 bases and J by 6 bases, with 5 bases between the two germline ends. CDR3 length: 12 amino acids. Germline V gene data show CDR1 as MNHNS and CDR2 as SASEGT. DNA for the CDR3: TGTGCCAGCAGTGAAATCGGTCAGCCCCAGCATTTT. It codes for CASSEIGQPQHF.

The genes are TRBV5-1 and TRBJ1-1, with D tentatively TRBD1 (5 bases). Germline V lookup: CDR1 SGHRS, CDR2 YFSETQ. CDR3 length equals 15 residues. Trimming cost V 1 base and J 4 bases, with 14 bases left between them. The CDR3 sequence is CASSLRTGWGTEAFF. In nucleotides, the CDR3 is TGCGCCAGCAGCTTGAGAACAGGATGGGGCACTGAAGCTTTCTTT.

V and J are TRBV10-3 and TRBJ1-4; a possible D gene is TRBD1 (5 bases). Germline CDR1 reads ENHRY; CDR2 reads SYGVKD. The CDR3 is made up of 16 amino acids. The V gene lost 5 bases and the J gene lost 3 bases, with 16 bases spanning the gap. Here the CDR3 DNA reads TGTGCCATCAGTCCATCAACTGGGGGGGCTAATGAAAAACTGTTTTTT. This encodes CAISPSTGGANEKLFF.

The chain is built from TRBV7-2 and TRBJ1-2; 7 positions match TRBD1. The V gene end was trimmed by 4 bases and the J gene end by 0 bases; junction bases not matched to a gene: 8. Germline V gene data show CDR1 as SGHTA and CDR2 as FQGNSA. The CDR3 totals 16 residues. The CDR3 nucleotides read TGTGCCAGCAGCTACGGAGGGGGCAGGGCTAACTATGGCTACACCTTC. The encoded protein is CASSYGGGRANYGYTF.

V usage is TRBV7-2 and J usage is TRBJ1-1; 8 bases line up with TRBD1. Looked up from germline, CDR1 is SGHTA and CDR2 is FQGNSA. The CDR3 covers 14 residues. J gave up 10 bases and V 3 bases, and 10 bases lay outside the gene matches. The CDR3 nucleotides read TGTGCCAGCAGCTTCAGGGGGCCGGGACGGGCAGCTTTCTTT. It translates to CASSFRGPGRAAFF. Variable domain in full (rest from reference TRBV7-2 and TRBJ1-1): GAGVSQSPSNKVTEKGKDVELRCDPISGHTALYWYRQSLGQGLEFLIYFQGNSAPDKSGLPSDRFSAERTGGSVSTLTIQRTQQEDSAVYLCASSFRGPGRAAFFGQGTRLTVV.

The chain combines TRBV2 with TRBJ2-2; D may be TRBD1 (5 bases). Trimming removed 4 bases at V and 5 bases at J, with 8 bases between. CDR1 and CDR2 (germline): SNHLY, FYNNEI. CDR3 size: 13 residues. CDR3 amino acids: CASSVQGTGELFF. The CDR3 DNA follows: TGTGCCAGCAGTGTTCAGGGAACCGGGGAGCTGTTTTTT.

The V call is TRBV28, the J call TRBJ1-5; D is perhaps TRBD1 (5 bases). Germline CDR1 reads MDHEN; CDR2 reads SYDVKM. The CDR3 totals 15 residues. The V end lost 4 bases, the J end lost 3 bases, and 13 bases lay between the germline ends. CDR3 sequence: CASSWGVGTNQPQHF. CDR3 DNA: TGTGCCAGCAGTTGGGGCGTCGGTACCAATCAGCCCCAGCATTTT.

This CDR3 is CASSQDLLESDEQFF. In DNA, the CDR3 is TGTGCCAGCAGCCAAGATCTGCTAGAATCCGATGAGCAGTTCTTC. The chain joins TRBV4-2 to TRBJ2-1; D call uncertain. From germline, CDR1 is LGHNA and CDR2 YNFKEQ. V was trimmed by 0 bases and J by 8 bases, leaving 14 bases between them. This CDR3 is built from 15 residues.

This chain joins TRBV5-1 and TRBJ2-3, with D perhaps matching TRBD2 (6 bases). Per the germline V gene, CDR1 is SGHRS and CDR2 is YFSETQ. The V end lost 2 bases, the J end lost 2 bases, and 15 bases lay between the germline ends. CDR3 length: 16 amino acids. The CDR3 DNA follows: TGCGCCAGCAGCTTTCCACCGGGAGCCCACACAGATACGCAGTATTTT. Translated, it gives CASSFPPGAHTDTQYF.

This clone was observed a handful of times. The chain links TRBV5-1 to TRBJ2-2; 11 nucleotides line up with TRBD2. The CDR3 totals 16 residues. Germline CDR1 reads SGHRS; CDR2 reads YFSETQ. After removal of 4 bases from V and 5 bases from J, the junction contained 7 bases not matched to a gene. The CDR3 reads CASSEGLAVGTGELFF. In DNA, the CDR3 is TGCGCCAGCAGCGAGGGACTAGCGGTGGGAACCGGGGAGCTGTTTTTT.

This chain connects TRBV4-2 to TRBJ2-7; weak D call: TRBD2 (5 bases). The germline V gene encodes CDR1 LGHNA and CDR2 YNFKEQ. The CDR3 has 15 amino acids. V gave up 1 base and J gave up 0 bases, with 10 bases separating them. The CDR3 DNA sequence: TGTGCCAGCAGCCAAGCGGAGCGGAGCTCCTACGAGCAGTACTTC. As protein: CASSQAERSSYEQYF.

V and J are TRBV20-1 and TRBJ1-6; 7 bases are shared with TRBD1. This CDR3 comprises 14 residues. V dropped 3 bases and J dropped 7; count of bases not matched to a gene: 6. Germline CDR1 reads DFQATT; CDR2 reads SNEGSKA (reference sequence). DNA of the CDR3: TGCAGTGCTAGTCAGGGGACAGCAAATTCACCCCTCCACTTT. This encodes CSASQGTANSPLHF.

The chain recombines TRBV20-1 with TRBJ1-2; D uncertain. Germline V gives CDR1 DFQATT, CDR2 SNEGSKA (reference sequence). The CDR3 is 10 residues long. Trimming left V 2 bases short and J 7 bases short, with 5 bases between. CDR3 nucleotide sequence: TGCAGTGCTAGATTTCGTGGCTACACCTTC. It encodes CSARFRGYTF.

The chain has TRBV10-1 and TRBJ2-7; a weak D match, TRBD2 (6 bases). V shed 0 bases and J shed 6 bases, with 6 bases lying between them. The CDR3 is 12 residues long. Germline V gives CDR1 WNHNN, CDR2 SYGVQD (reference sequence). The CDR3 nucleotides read TGCGCCAGCAGTGAGTCGGGAGGCGAGCAGTACTTC. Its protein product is CASSESGGEQYF.

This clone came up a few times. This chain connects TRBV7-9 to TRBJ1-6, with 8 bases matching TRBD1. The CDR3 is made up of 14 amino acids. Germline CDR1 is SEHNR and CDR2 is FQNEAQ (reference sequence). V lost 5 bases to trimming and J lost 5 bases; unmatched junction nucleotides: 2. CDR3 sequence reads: CASSLGQDNSPLHF. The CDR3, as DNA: TGTGCCAGCAGCCTGGGACAGGATAATTCACCCCTCCACTTT.

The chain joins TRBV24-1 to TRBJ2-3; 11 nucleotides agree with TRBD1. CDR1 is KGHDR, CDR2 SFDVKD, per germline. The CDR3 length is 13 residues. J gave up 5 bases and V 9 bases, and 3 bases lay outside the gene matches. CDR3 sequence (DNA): TGTGCCACCTCGGACAGGGGGCGAGATACGCAGTATTTT. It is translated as CATSDRGRDTQYF.

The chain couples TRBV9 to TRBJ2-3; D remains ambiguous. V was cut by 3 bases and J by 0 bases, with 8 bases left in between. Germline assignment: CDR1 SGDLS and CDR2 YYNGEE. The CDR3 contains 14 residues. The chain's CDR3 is CASSARDSTDTQYF. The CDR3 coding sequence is TGTGCCAGCAGCGCGCGAGATAGCACAGATACGCAGTATTTT.

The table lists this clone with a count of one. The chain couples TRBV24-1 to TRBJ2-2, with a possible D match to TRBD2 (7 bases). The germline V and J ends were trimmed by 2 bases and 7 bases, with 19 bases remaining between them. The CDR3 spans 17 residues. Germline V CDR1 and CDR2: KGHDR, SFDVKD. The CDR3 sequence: CATSDSVSRGLDGELFF. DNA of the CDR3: TGTGCCACCAGTGATTCCGTTTCGCGGGGGCTTGACGGGGAGCTGTTTTTT.

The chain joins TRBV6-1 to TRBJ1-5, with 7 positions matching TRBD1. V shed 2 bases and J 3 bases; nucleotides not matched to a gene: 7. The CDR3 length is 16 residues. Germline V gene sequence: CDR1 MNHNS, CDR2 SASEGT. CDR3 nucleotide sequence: TGTGCCAGCAGTGAAAGGGGACAGCTATACAATCAGCCCCAGCATTTT. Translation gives CASSERGQLYNQPQHF.

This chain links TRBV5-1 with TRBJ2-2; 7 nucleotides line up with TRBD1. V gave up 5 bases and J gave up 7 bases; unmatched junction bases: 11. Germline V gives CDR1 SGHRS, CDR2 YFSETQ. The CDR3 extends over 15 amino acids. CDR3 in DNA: TGCGCCAGCAGACCCCTAGGGGGCCGTGGCGGGGAGCTGTTTTTT. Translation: CASRPLGGRGGELFF. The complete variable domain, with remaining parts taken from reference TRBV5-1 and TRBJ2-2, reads KAGVTQTPRYLIKTRGQQVTLSCSPISGHRSVSWYQQTPGQGLQFLFEYFSETQRNKGNFPGRFSGRQFSNSRSEMNVSTLELGDSALYLCASRPLGGRGGELFFGEGSRLTVL.

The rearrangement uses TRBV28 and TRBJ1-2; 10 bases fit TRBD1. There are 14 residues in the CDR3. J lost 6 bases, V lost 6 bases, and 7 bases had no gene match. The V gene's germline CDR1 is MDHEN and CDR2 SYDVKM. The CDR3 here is CASSQGGTGDGYTF. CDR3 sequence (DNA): TGTGCCAGCAGCCAAGGCGGGACAGGGGATGGCTACACCTTC.

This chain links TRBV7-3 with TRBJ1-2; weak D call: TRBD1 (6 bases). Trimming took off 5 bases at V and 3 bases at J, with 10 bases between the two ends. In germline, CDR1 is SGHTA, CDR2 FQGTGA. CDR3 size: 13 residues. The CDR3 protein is CASSPDRYYGYTF. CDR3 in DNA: TGTGCCAGCAGCCCGGACAGATACTATGGCTACACCTTC.

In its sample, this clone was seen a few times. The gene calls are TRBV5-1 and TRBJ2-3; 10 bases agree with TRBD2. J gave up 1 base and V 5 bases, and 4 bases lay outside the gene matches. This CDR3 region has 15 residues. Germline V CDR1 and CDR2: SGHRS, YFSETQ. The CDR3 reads CASSKGTSGTDTQYF. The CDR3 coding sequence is TGCGCCAGCAGTAAGGGGACTAGCGGCACAGATACGCAGTATTTT.

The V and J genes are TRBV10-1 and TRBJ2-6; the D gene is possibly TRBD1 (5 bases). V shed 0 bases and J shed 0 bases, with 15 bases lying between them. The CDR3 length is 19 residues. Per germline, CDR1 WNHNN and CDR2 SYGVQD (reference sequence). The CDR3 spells CASSESGPGKGSGANVLTF. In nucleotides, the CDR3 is TGCGCCAGCAGTGAGTCGGGGCCAGGGAAAGGCTCTGGGGCCAACGTCCTGACTTTC.